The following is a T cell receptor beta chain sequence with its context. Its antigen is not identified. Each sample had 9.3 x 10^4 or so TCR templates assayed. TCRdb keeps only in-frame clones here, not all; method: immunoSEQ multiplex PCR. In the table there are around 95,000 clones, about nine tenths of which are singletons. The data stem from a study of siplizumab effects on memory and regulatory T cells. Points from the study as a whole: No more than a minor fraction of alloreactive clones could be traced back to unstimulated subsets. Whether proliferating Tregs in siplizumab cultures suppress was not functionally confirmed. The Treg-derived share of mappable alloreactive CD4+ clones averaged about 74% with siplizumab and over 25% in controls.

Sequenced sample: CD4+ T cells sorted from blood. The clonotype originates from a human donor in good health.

In DNA form, the CDR3 reads TGTGCCAGCAGTTACGGTGGGACAACTCATGAGCAGTACTTC. The encoded protein is CASSYGGTTHEQYF. The chain carries TRBV6-5 and TRBJ2-7; D perhaps matches TRBD1 (6 bases). The CDR3 length is 14 residues. Deletions cut 2 bases from V and 7 bases from J, with 15 bases between. Germline CDR1 reads MNHEY; CDR2 reads SVGAGI.